Below, one T cell receptor (beta chain) is given with its context. CD8+ and CD4+ T cells from blood underwent TCR beta sequencing, which was carried out in a high-throughput format. Germline V gene sequence: CDR1 LGHDT, CDR2 YNNKEL (reference sequence). The CDR3 contains 16 residues. The germline V and J ends were trimmed by 4 bases and 5 bases, with 20 bases remaining between them. These data originate in a study of CD8 T cells in Susac syndrome. It was with random hexamers that about 0.45 to 1 ug RNA was reverse transcribed. TCRdb reprocessed the immunoSEQ multiplex PCR reads via MiXCR and lists one record per CDR3 protein. The profile covers some 260,000 distinct CDR3 sequences, with about 85% appearing a single time and over 0.1% taken by the ten largest.

This receptor was obtained from a human donor with multiple sclerosis. The V call is TRBV3-1, the J call TRBJ2-5, with a tentative D call TRBD2 (6 bases). The source material was CD8+ T cells from PBMCs. CDR3 nucleotides: TGTGCCAGCAGCCGCAGGCTCCTTAATAGCGGTGAGACCCAGTACTTC. As protein: CASSRRLLNSGETQYF.